Shown below are 13 T cell receptor beta chains from a single sample sequenced in a study of CD8+CD57+ T cells in acquired aplastic anemia. Patients sequenced had flow cytometry evidence of CD8+CD57+ cell expansion. The template for TCR beta VDJ and CDR3 sequence profiling was genomic DNA. TCRdb re-derived calls from the reads in MiXCR, one entry per CDR3 protein. The data show 150,000 or so distinct CDR3 sequences, less than 60% seen once. Sequencing was performed on sorted CD4+, CD8+, or CD8+CD57+ T cells (not recorded which) from PBMCs. These receptors all come from a human donor with aplastic anemia.

The genes are TRBV7-8 and TRBJ2-7; 8 bases fit TRBD1. This CDR3 is built from 14 residues. CDR1 is SGHVS, CDR2 FQNEAQ, per germline. With V trimmed by 8 bases and J by 3 bases, 9 bases remained unmatched. CDR3 amino acids: CASGADRGFYEQYF. The CDR3, as DNA: TGTGCCAGCGGAGCCGACAGGGGATTCTACGAGCAGTACTTC. Full variable domain (rest looked up from reference TRBV7-8 and TRBJ2-7): GAGVSQSPRYKVAKRGQDVALRCDPISGHVSLFWYQQALGQGPEFLTYFQNEAQLDKSGLPSDRFFAERPEGSVSTLKIQRTQQEDSAVYLCASGADRGFYEQYFGPGTRLTVT.

J is TRBJ2-7 and V is TRBV15; the D is unclear. The CDR3 has 15 amino acids. Germline V CDR1 and CDR2: LNHNV, YYDKDF (reference sequence). V gave up 0 bases and J gave up 3 bases, with 12 bases separating them. CDR3 sequence (DNA): TGTGCCACCAGCAGAGAGTATGGGCCCAACTACGAGCAGTACTTC. Its protein is CATSREYGPNYEQYF.

This clonotype was recorded many times. This sequence joins TRBV4-3 and TRBJ2-3; TRBD2 matches 8 bases. This CDR3 comprises 15 residues. Germline V CDR1 and CDR2: LGHNA, YSLEER. V gave up 0 bases and J gave up 6 bases; unmatched junction bases: 5. The CDR3 coding sequence is TGCGCCAGCAGCCAAGACGTAACGGGGGGGGATACGCAGTATTTT. Its protein product is CASSQDVTGGDTQYF.

This clonotype was recorded once. J is TRBJ2-3 and V is TRBV7-6, with 9 bases fitting TRBD2. V lost 4 bases, J lost 11 bases, and 7 bases stayed unmatched. This CDR3 comprises 13 residues. CDR1 is SGHVS and CDR2 is FNYEAQ in the germline V gene. CDR3 residues: CASSYSGGNEQYF. CDR3 nucleotide sequence: TGTGCCAGCAGCTATAGCGGGGGCAATGAGCAGTATTTT. Variable domain in full (rest from reference TRBV7-6 and TRBJ2-3): GAGVSQSPRYKVTKRGQDVALRCDPISGHVSLYWYRQALGQGPEFLTYFNYEAQQDKSGLPNDRFSAERPEGSISTLTIQRTEQRDSAMYRCASSYSGGNEQYFGPGTRLTVL.

V usage is TRBV5-1 and J usage is TRBJ2-7; 7 nucleotides agree with TRBD1. Germline CDR1 reads SGHRS; CDR2 reads YFSETQ. This CDR3 comprises 15 residues. Trimming took 3 bases from V and 2 from J; bases not matched to a gene: 8. The CDR3 coding sequence is TGCGCCAGCAGCTCTACAGGGGATAAGACCTACGAGCAGTACTTC. This gives the protein CASSSTGDKTYEQYF.

The chain joins TRBV5-1 to TRBJ2-7, with 8 bases that match TRBD1. The V gene end was trimmed by 0 bases and the J gene end by 4 bases; junction bases not matched to a gene: 3. CDR1 and CDR2 (germline): SGHRS, YFSETQ. The CDR3 is 14 residues long. CDR3 bases: TGCGCCAGCAGCTTGGTGGGACAGGATTACGAGCAGTACTTC. This translates into CASSLVGQDYEQYF.

This clonotype came up many times. The genes are TRBV7-8 and TRBJ1-1; TRBD1 matches at 7 bases. The V segment lost 4 bases and the J segment 4 bases; nucleotides outside the gene matches: 6. The CDR3 is 14 residues long. Germline loops: CDR1 SGHVS, CDR2 FQNEAQ. CDR3 nucleotides: TGTGCCAGCAGCTCTCGACAGGGTCCCACTGAAGCTTTCTTT. Residues: CASSSRQGPTEAFF.

Many counts were recorded for this clonotype. The chain recombines TRBV5-4 with TRBJ1-1; 7 bases match TRBD1. The CDR3 covers 14 residues. Germline values: CDR1 SGHNT, CDR2 YYREEE (reference sequence). V lost 3 bases to trimming and J lost 5 bases; unmatched junction nucleotides: 7. The CDR3, as DNA: TGTGCCAGCAGCTCCAGGGGGGTCGGGACTGAAGCTTTCTTT. This encodes CASSSRGVGTEAFF.

The table lists this clonotype with many counts. CDR3 loop: CSVESGGQNIQYF. The CDR3 nucleotides read TGCAGCGTTGAATCAGGGGGCCAAAACATTCAGTACTTC. The rearrangement links TRBV29-1 to TRBJ2-4, with TRBD1 matching 8 bases. The CDR3 is made up of 13 amino acids. Germline CDR1 reads SQVTM; CDR2 reads ANQGSEA. The V gene end was trimmed by 2 bases and the J gene end by 5 bases; junction bases not matched to a gene: 2.

V usage is TRBV7-9 and J usage is TRBJ2-7; a possible D gene is TRBD1 (5 bases). Per the germline V gene, CDR1 is SEHNR and CDR2 is FQNEAQ (reference sequence). V lost 9 bases and J lost 2, with 17 bases in between. The CDR3 covers 14 residues. The chain's CDR3 is CASTPTDTAYEQYF. DNA of the CDR3: TGTGCCAGTACCCCTACGGACACAGCCTACGAGCAGTACTTC. Looking up the rest from reference TRBV7-9 and TRBJ2-7 gives the full variable domain: DTGVSQNPRHKITKRGQNVTFRCDPISEHNRLYWYRQTLGQGPEFLTYFQNEAQLEKSRLLSDRFSAERPKGSFSTLEIQRTEQGDSAMYLCASTPTDTAYEQYFGPGTRLTVT.

This clonotype was seen only once. The V and J genes are TRBV29-1 and TRBJ1-1, with D uncertain. The CDR3 spans 12 residues. V was clipped by 4 bases and J by 8 bases, with 14 bases between them. Germline V lookup: CDR1 SQVTM, CDR2 ANQGSEA. The CDR3 region has the DNA TGCAGCGTTGCTTTGACGGGGAACGAAGCTTTCTTT. Translation gives CSVALTGNEAFF.

This clonotype was picked up many times. The chain uses TRBV24-1 and TRBJ2-5; 12 bases fit TRBD2. Germline CDR1 reads KGHDR; CDR2 reads SFDVKD. With V trimmed by 9 bases and J by 5 bases, 15 bases remained unmatched. This CDR3 spans 17 amino acids. In DNA form, the CDR3 reads TGTGCCACCGCCGGGGGGCAAAGGACTAGCGGGGCTGAGACCCAGTACTTC. Its translation is CATAGGQRTSGAETQYF.

This clonotype has only one observation. V is TRBV7-2 and J is TRBJ1-1; D ambiguous. Trimming removed 5 bases at V and 2 bases at J, with 15 bases between. Germline CDR1 is SGHTA and CDR2 is FQGNSA. CDR3 length: 15 amino acids. The CDR3 loop reads CASSPSGPYNTEAFF. In nucleotides, the CDR3 is TGTGCCAGCAGCCCAAGCGGGCCCTATAACACTGAAGCTTTCTTT.